These 17 T cell receptor beta chains were all obtained from the same sample, sequenced in a study of T cells in Graves' hyperthyroidism and ophthalmopathy. Regions amplified from RNA transcripts were the TCR beta CDR3 regions. The HTBI primer set drove a first-round RT-PCR of the TCR CDR3. MiXCR was run by TCRdb on the multiplex PCR reads, yielding one entry per CDR3 protein. Of a few hundred thousand distinct CDR3 sequences listed, 15% to 20% are singletons. The sequenced sample was blood. The receptors come from a man aged 35 to 55 with Graves' hyperthyroidism.

This clonotype has ten or more counts. The chain links TRBV7-2 to TRBJ1-5, with D perhaps TRBD1 (5 bases). The CDR3 is 13 amino acids. V was pared by 5 bases and J by 4 bases, with 9 bases between. Germline values: CDR1 SGHTA, CDR2 FQGNSA. CDR3: CASSPTVNQPQHF. The CDR3, as DNA: TGTGCCAGCAGCCCGACAGTGAATCAGCCCCAGCATTTT. The entire variable domain, with the rest obtained from reference TRBV7-2 and TRBJ1-5, is as follows: GAGVSQSPSNKVTEKGKDVELRCDPISGHTALYWYRQSLGQGLEFLIYFQGNSAPDKSGLPSDRFSAERTGGSVSTLTIQRTQQEDSAVYLCASSPTVNQPQHFGDGTRLSIL.

This clonotype was seen ten or more times. The chain joins TRBV27 to TRBJ2-3; 8 positions agree with TRBD2. CDR1 is MNHEY and CDR2 is SMNVEV in the germline V gene (reference sequence). The CDR3 is 14 amino acids. Trimming took 6 bases from V and 6 from J; bases not matched to a gene: 8. The CDR3 nucleotides read TGTGCCAGCAGGCTCGGGGGGGCAGGGGATACGCAGTATTTT. As protein: CASRLGGAGDTQYF.

This clonotype showed up just a few times. The chain's CDR3 is CASGLVLTSGGGEQFF. The CDR3 DNA follows: TGTGCTAGTGGTTTGGTACTAACTAGCGGGGGGGGAGAGCAGTTCTTC. The chain recombines TRBV12-5 with TRBJ2-1; 13 bases are a match to TRBD2. The CDR3 consists of 16 residues. Germline V CDR1 and CDR2: LGHNT, FRNRAP. V lost 0 bases, J lost 10 bases, and 6 bases stayed unmatched. Full variable domain (missing parts from reference TRBV12-5 and TRBJ2-1): DARVTQTPRHKVTEMGQEVTMRCQPILGHNTVFWYRQTMMQGLELLAYFRNRAPLDDSGMPKDRFSAEMPDATLATLKIQPSEPRDSAVYFCASGLVLTSGGGEQFFGPGTRLTVL.

This clonotype was seen repeatedly, ten times or more. The chain combines TRBV7-2 with TRBJ1-1; no clear D. V was cut by 4 bases and J by 5 bases, with 26 bases left in between. The CDR3 covers 18 residues. Germline CDR1 reads SGHTA; CDR2 reads FQGNSA. CDR3 sequence reads: CASSSTPATTLKRTEAFF. CDR3 nucleotide sequence: TGTGCCAGCAGCTCGACCCCGGCCACGACGCTGAAGAGAACTGAAGCTTTCTTT.

This clonotype was detected ten times or more. This chain links TRBV7-2 with TRBJ2-1; D is ambiguous. The CDR3 extends over 11 amino acids. Deletions cut 2 bases from V and 7 bases from J, with 3 bases between. Per the germline V gene, CDR1 is SGHTA and CDR2 is FQGNSA. The DNA of the CDR3 is TGTGCCAGCAGCTTAAGGAATGAGCAGTTCTTC. Translating gives CASSLRNEQFF. Complete variable domain (other parts from reference TRBV7-2 and TRBJ2-1): GAGVSQSPSNKVTEKGKDVELRCDPISGHTALYWYRQSLGQGLEFLIYFQGNSAPDKSGLPSDRFSAERTGGSVSTLTIQRTQQEDSAVYLCASSLRNEQFFGPGTRLTVL.

At least ten counts were recorded for this clonotype. The chain joins TRBV2 to TRBJ2-7; D may be TRBD2 (6 bases). V lost 3 bases and J lost 0, with 27 bases in between. CDR1 is SNHLY and CDR2 is FYNNEI in the germline V gene. CDR3 size: 20 residues. CDR3 sequence reads: CASSDLGPGGNMRSSYEQYF. Here the CDR3 DNA reads TGTGCCAGCAGTGATCTTGGACCCGGGGGTAATATGAGGAGCTCCTACGAGCAGTACTTC.

The V and J genes are TRBV6-9 and TRBJ1-2; D call uncertain. Germline V gene lookup returns CDR1 MNHGY and CDR2 SVAAGI. CDR3 length: 13 amino acids. V gave up 3 bases and J gave up 5 bases, with 10 bases separating them. The CDR3 DNA reads TGTGCCAGCAGTTACGTCAGGACTTATGGCTACACCTTC. Protein product: CASSYVRTYGYTF.

The rearrangement links TRBV28 to TRBJ2-1; 10 bases fit TRBD1. Germline V gene data show CDR1 as MDHEN and CDR2 as SYDVKM. V trimming: 6 bases; J trimming: 8 bases; junction bases outside the gene matches: 4. The CDR3 runs to 13 residues. The CDR3 region has the DNA TGTGCCAGCAGAGACAGGGGGCGCGATGAGCAGTTCTTC. Encoded protein: CASRDRGRDEQFF.

This clonotype showed up many times. The chain uses TRBV7-2 and TRBJ2-3; 8 nucleotides match TRBD2. The CDR3 loop spans 15 amino acids. Trimming cost V 1 base and J 9 bases; bases outside gene matches: 9. Germline loops: CDR1 SGHTA, CDR2 FQGNSA. The chain's CDR3 is CASSLDGGGSKTQYF. CDR3 nucleotide sequence: TGTGCCAGCAGCTTAGATGGCGGGGGGTCGAAAACGCAGTATTTT.

Concerning this clonotype itself: A single base separates this from a much larger clone, so it may be a read error. This CDR3 is CASSVGGQGAREAQYF. Written as DNA, the CDR3 is TGTGCCAGCAGCGTAGGCGGACAGGGGGCAAGGGAGGCCCAGTACTTC. V and J are TRBV9 and TRBJ2-5; 11 bases agree with TRBD1. CDR3 length equals 16 residues. CDR1 SGDLS and CDR2 YYNGEE come from the germline V gene. V was clipped by 0 bases and J by 9 bases; unmatched bases: 10.

This clonotype was seen repeatedly, ten times or more. The chain is built from TRBV7-2 and TRBJ2-1, with D tentatively TRBD2 (5 bases). The germline V gene encodes CDR1 SGHTA and CDR2 FQGNSA. There are 13 residues in the CDR3. Trimming removed 5 bases at V and 5 bases at J, with 10 bases between. The CDR3 DNA reads as TGTGCCAGCAGCAATGGGCGGGACAATGAGCAGTTCTTC. This encodes CASSNGRDNEQFF.

Ten or more counts support this clonotype. Here the CDR3 DNA reads TGTGCCAGCAGCTTAAAGGAACCGGGGCGGGGGACGAAAAACATTCAGTACTTC. It codes for CASSLKEPGRGTKNIQYF. The rearrangement uses TRBV7-2 and TRBJ2-4; 7 nucleotides line up with TRBD2. The CDR3 contains 18 residues. V dropped 2 bases and J dropped 4; count of bases not matched to a gene: 14. The germline V gene encodes CDR1 SGHTA and CDR2 FQGNSA.

This clonotype was observed a few times. The genes are TRBV29-1 and TRBJ1-4; TRBD1 matches at 7 bases. CDR3 length: 15 amino acids. V shed 6 bases, J shed 6 bases, and the junction held 13 bases outside the gene matches. CDR1 is SQVTM and CDR2 is ANQGSEA in the germline V gene. The CDR3 bases are TGCAGCGTAAGACGCGAGGGGGCGGTCGATGAAAAACTGTTTTTT. Protein product: CSVRREGAVDEKLFF.

This clonotype was counted at least ten times. The gene calls are TRBV20-1 and TRBJ1-3; D gene uncertain. The ends were cut back, 3 bases at V and 0 bases at J, with 9 bases in the middle. The CDR3 length is 14 residues. Germline-derived CDR1 and CDR2 are DFQATT and SNEGSKA (reference sequence). The CDR3 loop reads CSASRLGSGNTIYF. The CDR3 coding sequence is TGCAGTGCTAGCCGCCTGGGCTCTGGAAACACCATATATTTT.

This clonotype was counted only a few times. This chain joins TRBV7-6 and TRBJ1-1; 7 bases match TRBD1. The germline V gene has CDR1 SGHVS and CDR2 FNYEAQ. V was clipped by 1 base and J by 6 bases; unmatched bases: 8. CDR3 length: 15 amino acids. The chain's CDR3 is CASSLGDEGAAEAFF. CDR3 nucleotide sequence: TGTGCCAGCAGCTTAGGCGATGAGGGGGCCGCTGAAGCTTTCTTT.

This clonotype was observed at least ten times. V is TRBV28 and J is TRBJ2-1; TRBD2 aligns across 8 bases. The germline CDR1 and CDR2 sequences are MDHEN and SYDVKM. Trimming removed 4 bases from V and 4 bases from J; junction bases left unmatched: 12. The CDR3 covers 17 residues. This CDR3 reads CASSSPGAGGGYNEQFF. CDR3 sequence (DNA): TGTGCCAGCAGTTCCCCCGGGGCAGGCGGGGGGTACAATGAGCAGTTCTTC.

In its sample, this clonotype was seen many times. This chain uses TRBV29-1 with TRBJ2-1, with D tentatively TRBD2 (6 bases). Germline-derived CDR1 and CDR2 are SQVTM and ANQGSEA. The CDR3 loop spans 15 amino acids. V dropped 6 bases and J dropped 3 bases, with 18 bases sitting between them. The CDR3 spells CSVSEGGLLYNEQFF. DNA of the CDR3: TGCAGCGTCTCGGAGGGCGGACTGCTCTACAATGAGCAGTTCTTC.